Shown below are 12 T cell receptor beta chains from a single sample sequenced in a study of T cell changes during pregnancy in multiple sclerosis. Assay used: immunoSEQ multiplex PCR; TCRdb lists only in-frame clones, some missing. The sample contains 66,000 or so clones, more than 80% of which appear only once. Sequenced material: peripheral blood, taken in the first trimester of pregnancy. All receptors come from a female donor in good health, enrolled as a control in a pregnancy study.

The chain uses TRBV5-1 and TRBJ1-6; D not resolved. The germline V gene encodes CDR1 SGHRS and CDR2 YFSETQ. The CDR3 contains 15 residues. V lost 0 bases and J lost 7, with 11 bases in between. CDR3 region: CASSLERDRNSPLHF. As DNA, the CDR3 is TGCGCCAGCAGCTTGGAACGGGATAGGAATTCACCCCTCCACTTT.

The rearrangement uses TRBV7-2 and TRBJ1-2, with 9 bases aligning to TRBD1. Losses at the gene ends were 1 base for V and 6 bases for J; bases not matched to a gene: 9. The germline CDR1 and CDR2 sequences are SGHTA and FQGNSA. This CDR3 is 16 amino acids long. The CDR3 loop reads CASSLGIGQGNDGYTF. CDR3 bases: TGTGCCAGCAGCTTAGGTATTGGACAGGGGAATGATGGCTACACCTTC.

The chain joins TRBV4-3 to TRBJ1-2; 9 bases map to TRBD1. In germline, CDR1 is LGHNA, CDR2 YSLEER. This CDR3 spans 15 amino acids. Trimming removed 5 bases from V and 4 bases from J; junction bases left unmatched: 8. CDR3 region: CASSGGTGISYGYTF. In DNA, the CDR3 is TGCGCCAGCAGCGGGGGGACAGGGATTAGCTATGGCTACACCTTC.

J is TRBJ2-5 and V is TRBV6-1, with D perhaps matching TRBD1 (5 bases). Looked up from germline, CDR1 is MNHNS and CDR2 is SASEGT. Trimming took off 4 bases at V and 1 base at J, with 13 bases between the two ends. The CDR3 runs 15 residues. CDR3 nucleotide sequence: TGTGCCAGCAGTGTTTTAGGGGCCCGCCAAGAGACCCAGTACTTC. Residues: CASSVLGARQETQYF.

J is TRBJ2-1 and V is TRBV6-5, with 9 bases fitting TRBD1. This CDR3 is 14 amino acids long. CDR1 and CDR2 from the germline V gene are MNHEY and SVGAGI. The V and J ends lost 6 bases and 6 bases, in that order; junction bases with no gene match: 6. Here the CDR3 reads CASSPDRGTNEQFF. The CDR3 DNA follows: TGTGCCAGCAGCCCGGACAGGGGAACCAATGAGCAGTTCTTC.

The chain uses TRBV11-3 and TRBJ1-2; D call uncertain. Trimming took 1 base from V and 4 from J, leaving 7 bases between them. CDR3 length equals 13 residues. CDR1 is SGHNT, CDR2 YENEEA, per germline. CDR3 sequence: CASSLARPYGYTF. CDR3 DNA sequence: TGTGCCAGCAGCTTAGCCAGGCCCTATGGCTACACCTTC.

This clone has a single count. The rearrangement links TRBV11-1 to TRBJ1-5; D perhaps matches TRBD1 (5 bases). The CDR3 spans 14 residues. Trimming left V 6 bases short and J 2 bases short, with 11 bases between. CDR1 and CDR2 from the germline V gene are SGHAT and FQDESV (reference sequence). For the CDR3, the DNA is TGTGCCAGCAGGGGGGGTGAGGGCAATCAGCCCCAGCATTTT. Its translation is CASRGGEGNQPQHF.

The rearrangement joins TRBV19 to TRBJ2-6; a weak D match, TRBD1 (5 bases). CDR1 is LNHDA and CDR2 is SQIVND in the germline V gene (reference sequence). Trimming left V 3 bases short and J 0 bases short, with 21 bases between. The CDR3 is made up of 20 amino acids. In nucleotides, the CDR3 is TGTGCCAGTAGTATTGGGCGTTCGAGACAGTTACTCTCTGGGGCCAACGTCCTGACTTTC. Its protein product is CASSIGRSRQLLSGANVLTF.

J is TRBJ2-1 and V is TRBV27, with TRBD1 as a possible D gene (6 bases). The CDR3 is 15 residues long. V was pared by 3 bases and J by 9 bases, with 18 bases between. The germline V gene encodes CDR1 MNHEY and CDR2 SMNVEV (reference sequence). CDR3 DNA: TGTGCCAGCAGTTTGCCCGGGACACCCAGCGGTGAGCAGTTCTTC. Residues: CASSLPGTPSGEQFF.

This chain links TRBV5-1 with TRBJ2-7; D perhaps matches TRBD2 (5 bases). Trimming cost V 7 bases and J 1 base, with 18 bases left between them. Germline V gene data show CDR1 as SGHRS and CDR2 as YFSETQ. The CDR3 is made up of 15 amino acids. This chain's CDR3 is CASRSDYLLSYEQYF. DNA for the CDR3: TGCGCCAGCCGCTCTGACTACCTCCTTTCCTACGAGCAGTACTTC.

This clone has just a few counts. The rearrangement links TRBV10-3 to TRBJ1-3; possible D gene TRBD1, 6 bases. Trimming stripped 10 bases from V and 0 bases from J, with 13 bases between. CDR1 and CDR2 from the germline V gene are ENHRY and SYGVKD. This CDR3 region has 14 residues. The CDR3: CATRETGSGNTIYF. CDR3 DNA sequence: TGTGCCACGCGAGAGACAGGCTCTGGAAACACCATATATTTT.

The chain combines TRBV29-1 with TRBJ2-1; 12 positions match TRBD2. Germline V gene sequence: CDR1 SQVTM, CDR2 ANQGSEA. This CDR3 comprises 17 residues. V was pared by 7 bases and J by 0 bases, with 10 bases of the junction left unmatched. The CDR3 nucleotides read TGCAGCGCGTCTAGCGGGGGGGTATACTACTCCTACAATGAGCAGTTCTTC. This encodes CSASSGGVYYSYNEQFF.